What follows describes a single T cell receptor (beta chain). Antigen specificity is unknown. The study separated CD4+ cells into CD45RA+ naive and CD45RA-negative memory subsets. V dropped 1 base and J dropped 6 bases, with 10 bases sitting between them. Germline V CDR1 and CDR2: ENHRY, SYGVKD. The CDR3 contains 13 residues. This sample was taken from a study of shared clonotypes between healthy human individuals. Across the whole study: A couple of female and three male donors aged 18 to 49 were enrolled. General study results and limits: In the sorted subsets, rarefaction showed sequencing was incomplete despite large depth.

Clones were sequenced by immunoSEQ multiplex PCR, and TCRdb holds only the in-frame ones, with some missing. The sample carries over a million clones, roughly 95% recorded once. The sequence was collected from a man aged 25 to 40 in good health. What was sequenced was naive CD4+ T cells sorted from blood. Sample subset: CD45RA+ positively selected. This chain uses TRBV10-3 with TRBJ2-7, with a tentative D call TRBD2 (6 bases). The CDR3 spells CAISELTRVEQYF. The CDR3 nucleotides are TGTGCCATCAGTGAGTTGACTAGGGTCGAGCAGTACTTC.